The 24 T cell receptor beta chains below were found in one sample sequenced in a study of T cells in Graves' hyperthyroidism and ophthalmopathy. RNA transcripts served as the template for amplifying TCR beta CDR3 regions. Primed by the HTBI set, a first-round RT-PCR was run on the TCR CDR3. TCRdb ran MiXCR on the multiplex PCR reads and lists one entry per CDR3 protein. Among under 650,000 distinct CDR3 sequences listed, around 15% were seen once. Sequenced material: blood. Source of these receptors: a woman aged 25 to 39 with Graves' hyperthyroidism.

The chain combines TRBV7-3 with TRBJ1-2; 12 bases map to TRBD1. V lost 6 bases and J lost 3; bases outside the gene matches: 5. The CDR3 is made up of 15 amino acids. Germline V gene sequence: CDR1 SGHTA, CDR2 FQGTGA. CDR3: CASSSGTGGYYGYTF. The CDR3 DNA follows: TGTGCCAGCAGTTCCGGGACAGGGGGCTACTATGGCTACACCTTC.

This clonotype showed up many times. The genes are TRBV7-2 and TRBJ2-5; 8 bases are a match to TRBD2. From germline, CDR1 is SGHTA and CDR2 FQGNSA. Germline trimming cut 3 bases from V and 7 bases from J; bases unmatched to any gene: 7. The CDR3 spans 14 residues. The CDR3, as DNA: TGTGCCAGCAGCTTCACTAGCGGACCGGGGACCCAGTACTTC. It yields the protein CASSFTSGPGTQYF.

The gene calls are TRBV7-2 and TRBJ1-3; perhaps TRBD1 as D (5 bases). Germline V lookup: CDR1 SGHTA, CDR2 FQGNSA. V gave up 1 base and J gave up 1 base, with 17 bases separating them. The CDR3 sequence is 18 residues long. This CDR3 is CASSLGFGGGASGNTIYF. Written as DNA, the CDR3 is TGTGCCAGCAGCTTAGGTTTTGGTGGCGGGGCATCTGGAAACACCATATATTTT.

This clonotype showed up many times. The rearrangement joins TRBV11-2 to TRBJ2-1; 7 bases are a match to TRBD2. The CDR3 length is 17 residues. In germline, CDR1 is SGHAT, CDR2 FQNNGV. V lost 4 bases to trimming and J lost 6 bases; unmatched junction nucleotides: 15. The CDR3 loop is CASSSTEPPTSVNEQFF. The CDR3 bases are TGTGCCAGCAGCTCAACCGAACCGCCAACTAGCGTCAATGAGCAGTTCTTC.

This clonotype was counted between two and nine times. The chain employs TRBV12-5 and TRBJ1-1, with a possible D match to TRBD1 (5 bases). The CDR3 has 14 amino acids. Germline CDR1 LGHNT, CDR2 FRNRAP. The ends were cut back, 5 bases at V and 6 bases at J, with 16 bases in the middle. The CDR3 sequence: CASGPFPPQAEAFF. DNA for the CDR3: TGTGCTAGTGGTCCCTTTCCGCCACAGGCTGAAGCTTTCTTT.

The chain recombines TRBV20-1 with TRBJ2-1; 7 nucleotides line up with TRBD2. Germline CDR1 is DFQATT and CDR2 is SNEGSKA (reference sequence). V was clipped by 0 bases and J by 3 bases; unmatched bases: 8. The CDR3 contains 16 residues. The CDR3: CSARDVGLADYNEQFF. The CDR3 DNA follows: TGCAGTGCTAGAGATGTTGGCCTAGCGGACTACAATGAGCAGTTCTTC.

This clonotype was observed at least ten times. CDR3 bases: TGTGCCAGCAGAGCCGGGACTAGCGGCACAGATACGCAGTATTTT. It specifies CASRAGTSGTDTQYF. J is TRBJ2-3 and V is TRBV2, with 10 bases identical to TRBD2. The germline gives CDR1 SNHLY, CDR2 FYNNEI. The CDR3 contains 15 residues. J lost 1 base, V lost 6 bases, and 4 bases had no gene match.

This clonotype occurred a few times. The rearrangement uses TRBV9 and TRBJ1-4; D ambiguous. Germline V lookup: CDR1 SGDLS, CDR2 YYNGEE. V shed 8 bases and J shed 1 base, with 12 bases lying between them. The CDR3 is made up of 14 amino acids. The CDR3 here is CARGSAGTNEKLFF. DNA for the CDR3: TGTGCCAGGGGTTCGGCCGGAACTAATGAAAAACTGTTTTTT.

Many counts were recorded for this clonotype. The chain joins TRBV6-1 to TRBJ2-7, with D tentatively TRBD2 (6 bases). Trimming took off 0 bases at V and 4 bases at J, with 19 bases between the two ends. CDR1 and CDR2 from the germline V gene are MNHNS and SASEGT. The length of the CDR3 is 17 residues. CDR3 in amino acids: CASSEALGRTGRYEQYF. CDR3 nucleotide sequence: TGTGCCAGCAGTGAAGCCCTTGGCAGGACCGGGAGATACGAGCAGTACTTC.

In this sample, this clonotype turned up many times. The rearrangement uses TRBV29-1 and TRBJ2-1; 7 bases match TRBD2. This CDR3 contains 12 residues. V trimming: 5 bases; J trimming: 7 bases; junction bases outside the gene matches: 5. CDR1 and CDR2 from the germline V gene are SQVTM and ANQGSEA. CDR3 region: CSVSGRKNEQFF. CDR3 sequence (DNA): TGCAGCGTTTCCGGGAGGAAGAATGAGCAGTTCTTC.

This clonotype has a handful of counts. The V call is TRBV20-1, the J call TRBJ1-6; TRBD1 matches at 8 bases. Germline lookup yields CDR1 DFQATT and CDR2 SNEGSKA (reference sequence). With 2 bases clipped from V and 10 bases from J, the junction kept 4 bases outside the gene matches. The CDR3 is 13 residues long. The CDR3 bases are TGCAGTGCTAGACGGGACAGGCAATCACCCCTCCACTTT. Translation: CSARRDRQSPLHF.

This clonotype was detected ten times or more. The rearrangement links TRBV11-3 to TRBJ2-1; perhaps TRBD1 as D (5 bases). Trimming stripped 5 bases from V and 8 bases from J, with 13 bases between. This CDR3 region has 13 residues. CDR1 is SGHNT and CDR2 is YENEEA in the germline V gene. The CDR3 spells CASSPGWGDEQFF. The DNA of the CDR3 is TGTGCCAGCAGCCCAGGCTGGGGCGATGAGCAGTTCTTC.

This clonotype was detected ten times or more. The CDR3 DNA is TGCGCCAGCAGCTCTGGGCAAGGCAGCGGGGTAGGTGAGCAGTTCTTC. Protein: CASSSGQGSGVGEQFF. V gene TRBV5-1 combines with J gene TRBJ2-1, with TRBD2 matching 7 bases. The trim removed 3 bases at V and 9 bases at J, leaving 15 bases unmatched. The CDR3 spans 16 residues. Per germline, CDR1 SGHRS and CDR2 YFSETQ.

This clonotype has at least ten counts. Relative to the germline gene, one junction end is altered; a read error may explain this. V and J are TRBV7-9 and TRBJ2-7; D unclear. CDR1 and CDR2 from the germline V gene are SEHNR and FQNEAQ (reference sequence). The CDR3 totals 13 residues. The CDR3 loop reads CASSLPASYEQYF. The CDR3 DNA reads TGCGCCAGCAGCTTGCCAGCTTCCTACGAGCAGTACTTC.

The rearrangement joins TRBV5-6 to TRBJ2-7; 9 bases fit TRBD1. The CDR3 loop spans 15 amino acids. Germline V gene sequence: CDR1 SGHDT, CDR2 YYEEEE. Trimming at V came to 5 bases and at J to 0 bases, leaving 6 bases not matched to a gene. Written as DNA, the CDR3 is TGTGCCAGCAGTTTTGGACAGGGGATCTCCTACGAGCAGTACTTC. Protein product: CASSFGQGISYEQYF.

Many counts were recorded for this clonotype. V gene TRBV27 combines with J gene TRBJ1-6; TRBD1 agrees at 7 bases. The CDR3 sequence is 15 residues long. V lost 3 bases, J lost 9 bases, and 8 bases stayed unmatched. The germline gives CDR1 MNHEY, CDR2 SMNVEV (reference sequence). This CDR3 is CASSFQNHRGSPLHF. CDR3 DNA sequence: TGTGCCAGCAGTTTTCAAAACCACAGGGGTTCACCCCTCCACTTT.

This clonotype was counted many times. The CDR3 sequence: CASRRTEDSYEQYF. CDR3 sequence (DNA): TGTGCCAGCAGACGGACAGAAGACTCCTACGAGCAGTACTTC. The genes are TRBV6-2 or TRBV6-3 and TRBJ2-7; D possibly corresponds to TRBD1 (6 bases). Trimming left V 6 bases short and J 0 bases short, with 12 bases between. In germline, CDR1 is MNHEY, CDR2 SVGEGT. The CDR3 is 14 amino acids.

This clonotype was counted ten times or more. V usage is TRBV28 and J usage is TRBJ2-5; D call uncertain. The CDR3 totals 14 residues. The germline V and J ends were trimmed by 5 bases and 5 bases, with 15 bases remaining between them. Germline assignment: CDR1 MDHEN and CDR2 SYDVKM. CDR3 region: CASSLPGPWETQYF. The CDR3, as DNA: TGTGCCAGCAGTCTACCGGGCCCCTGGGAGACCCAGTACTTC.

The chain joins TRBV6-6 to TRBJ2-2, with D unclear. The CDR3 loop spans 13 amino acids. Germline loops: CDR1 MNHNY, CDR2 SVGAGI (reference sequence). Trimming shortened V by 2 bases and J by 7 bases, and 8 bases separated the two germline ends. The CDR3 here is CASSYLSGGELFF. The CDR3 DNA reads as TGTGCCAGCAGTTACCTGAGTGGCGGGGAGCTGTTTTTT.

The chain uses TRBV10-2 and TRBJ1-4; no reliable D call. V lost 0 bases and J lost 4, with 0 bases in between. CDR1 and CDR2 (germline): WSHSY, SAAADI. The CDR3 sequence is 12 residues long. The CDR3 is CASSESNEKLFF. DNA of the CDR3: TGCGCCAGCAGTGAGTCTAATGAAAAACTGTTTTTT.

The genes are TRBV24-1 and TRBJ2-1; TRBD2 agrees at 9 bases. The CDR3 covers 16 residues. Losses at the gene ends were 4 bases for V and 6 bases for J; bases not matched to a gene: 9. Germline values: CDR1 KGHDR, CDR2 SFDVKD. CDR3 loop: CATSEPAGGRVNEQFF. DNA of the CDR3: TGTGCCACCAGTGAGCCAGCGGGAGGTCGGGTCAATGAGCAGTTCTTC.

This clonotype was seen once. The rearrangement joins TRBV7-9 to TRBJ2-1, with 11 positions matching TRBD2. Germline CDR1 reads SEHNR; CDR2 reads FQNEAQ (reference sequence). CDR3 size: 16 residues. Unmatched junction bases numbered 6, after V lost 6 bases and J lost 2 bases. CDR3 sequence (DNA): TGTGCCAGCAGTTTTCTAGCGGGAGGTACCTACAATGAGCAGTTCTTC. Its translation: CASSFLAGGTYNEQFF.

This clonotype was counted ten times or more. This chain uses TRBV28 with TRBJ1-4, with D tentatively TRBD1 (5 bases). The germline gives CDR1 MDHEN, CDR2 SYDVKM. V gave up 6 bases and J gave up 2 bases, with 10 bases separating them. This CDR3 has 14 amino acids. The CDR3 DNA reads TGTGCCAGCAGGCAGGGTGCTACTAATGAAAAACTGTTTTTT. Protein: CASRQGATNEKLFF.

There are many counts of this clonotype. This chain uses TRBV20-1 with TRBJ2-7; TRBD1 aligns across 9 bases. V was clipped by 6 bases and J by 7 bases; unmatched bases: 13. CDR1 is DFQATT and CDR2 is SNEGSKA in the germline V gene (reference sequence). CDR3 size: 14 residues. DNA for the CDR3: TGCAGTGCCATCACTCCGGGACAGGGTAGTGAGCAGTACTTC. It codes for CSAITPGQGSEQYF.